Presented here are 9 T cell receptor beta chains from one specimen sequenced in a study of T-cell reconstitution after alpha-beta-depleted transplantation in children. Construction of the TCRbeta library involved unique molecular identifiers. Via MiXCR, TCRdb re-called the PCR reads, giving one row per CDR3 protein. The data show 190,000 or so distinct CDR3 sequences, about 6.4% seen once. Sequencing used PBMCs from the stem cell graft donor, obtained from the stem cell graft. The receptors originated from a human donor who donated a stem cell graft to a child with Wiskott-Aldrich syndrome.

This clonotype was found many times. The V gene is TRBV12-3 or TRBV12-4, the J gene TRBJ2-7, with a possible D match to TRBD2 (6 bases). The length of the CDR3 is 14 residues. V was clipped by 3 bases and J by 6 bases, with 15 bases between them. CDR3 in DNA: TGTGCCAGCAGTTTCGGAGCGCGGGGAGGCGAGCAGTACTTC. The encoded protein is CASSFGARGGEQYF.

The sample holds many counts of this clonotype. The rearrangement uses TRBV30 and TRBJ2-7, with 8 bases lining up with TRBD1. CDR1 and CDR2 from the germline V gene are GTSNPN and SVGIG (reference sequence). After removal of 1 base from V and 6 bases from J, the junction contained 8 bases not matched to a gene. This CDR3 spans 14 amino acids. CDR3 DNA sequence: TGTGCCTGGAGTGCAGGACAGGGCCTTTCCGAGCAGTACTTC. Translation: CAWSAGQGLSEQYF.

There are a few counts of this clonotype. V gene TRBV2 combines with J gene TRBJ2-6; D not resolved. V dropped 8 bases and J dropped 4 bases, with 12 bases sitting between them. This CDR3 has 14 amino acids. CDR1 is SNHLY, CDR2 FYNNEI, per germline. CDR3 residues: CASFRVSGANVLTF. DNA of the CDR3: TGTGCCAGCTTTCGGGTATCCGGGGCCAACGTCCTGACTTTC. Drawing the rest from reference TRBV2 and TRBJ2-6, the complete variable domain is EPEVTQTPSHQVTQMGQEVILRCVPISNHLYFYWYRQILGQKVEFLVSFYNNEISEKSEIFDDQFSVERPDGSNFTLKIRSTKLEDSAMYFCASFRVSGANVLTFGAGSRLTVL.

This clonotype was picked up many times. The V and J genes are TRBV7-2 and TRBJ2-3; D unclear. Trimming shortened V by 3 bases and J by 2 bases, and 9 bases separated the two germline ends. The V gene's germline CDR1 is SGHTA and CDR2 FQGNSA. There are 14 residues in the CDR3. For the CDR3, the DNA is TGTGCCAGCAGCTTTCGGCAGAACACAGATACGCAGTATTTT. It is translated as CASSFRQNTDTQYF.

A few counts support this clonotype. The J gene is TRBJ2-3, the V gene TRBV12-5, with 9 bases that match TRBD1. The CDR3 contains 14 residues. The V gene end was trimmed by 9 bases and the J gene end by 4 bases; junction bases not matched to a gene: 8. Germline-derived CDR1 and CDR2 are LGHNT and FRNRAP. CDR3 protein: CASGSGQGPDTQYF. The CDR3 region has the DNA TGTGCTAGCGGATCGGGACAGGGCCCAGATACGCAGTATTTT.

This sequence joins TRBV20-1 and TRBJ1-1; D is perhaps TRBD1 (5 bases). Trimming pared 3 bases from V and 6 bases from J, leaving 17 bases between. Germline CDR1 reads DFQATT; CDR2 reads SNEGSKA (reference sequence). CDR3 size: 14 residues. CDR3 in DNA: TGCAGTGCTAGTGGCAATCGGGGGGTCGCTGAAGCTTTCTTT. It yields the protein CSASGNRGVAEAFF.

This clonotype was counted between two and nine times. J is TRBJ1-1 and V is TRBV27, with a tentative D call TRBD1 (5 bases). The CDR3 is made up of 16 amino acids. Trimming stripped 2 bases from V and 4 bases from J, with 17 bases between. Germline CDR1 is MNHEY and CDR2 is SMNVEV (reference sequence). Written as DNA, the CDR3 is TGTGCCAGCAGTTTAGTAACGTTTGGCAGGGTCACTGAAGCTTTCTTT. It specifies CASSLVTFGRVTEAFF.

This clonotype appeared many times. The V and J genes are TRBV7-8 and TRBJ2-3; 8 nucleotides match TRBD1. The V segment lost 3 bases and the J segment 1 base; nucleotides outside the gene matches: 6. CDR1 and CDR2 from the germline V gene are SGHVS and FQNEAQ. The length of the CDR3 is 16 residues. The CDR3 here is CASSFRTGKGTDTQYF. CDR3 nucleotide sequence: TGTGCCAGCAGCTTCCGGACAGGGAAGGGCACAGATACGCAGTATTTT.

This clonotype occurred many times. The chain combines TRBV27 with TRBJ2-2, with 11 bases fitting TRBD2. This CDR3 region has 18 residues. The trim removed 5 bases at V and 5 bases at J, leaving 13 bases unmatched. CDR1 and CDR2 from the germline V gene are MNHEY and SMNVEV (reference sequence). The CDR3 sequence is CASSHRPLAGVVTGELFF. The CDR3 DNA sequence: TGTGCCAGCAGTCACCGGCCACTAGCGGGGGTTGTGACCGGGGAGCTGTTTTTT.